This T cell receptor (beta chain) emerged from a study of blood T cell repertoires in COVID-19. V shed 6 bases and J 0 bases; nucleotides not matched to a gene: 8. In germline, CDR1 is MDHEN, CDR2 SYDVKM. This CDR3 comprises 15 residues. TCRdb's copy holds only in-frame clones and misses some; the assay was immunoSEQ multiplex PCR. The table includes approximately 300,000 clones, approximately 88% detected once. The TCR was taken from a man in his sixties who had recovered from COVID-19. The sample taken for sequencing was PBMCs or T cells enriched from blood (not recorded which). The V gene is TRBV28, the J gene TRBJ2-7, with 7 positions matching TRBD2. The CDR3 here is CASRPSSGISYEQYF. The CDR3 nucleotides read TGTGCCAGCAGGCCTTCTAGCGGAATCTCCTACGAGCAGTACTTC.